The 17 T cell receptor beta chains below all came from one sample that was sequenced in a study of blood T cell repertoires in COVID-19. TCRdb's table, derived via immunoSEQ multiplex PCR, lists solely in-frame clones and lacks some. In the table there are approximately 160,000 clones, about 85% of which are singletons. Sequencing was carried out using peripheral blood. These receptors were taken from a man aged 65-85 years who had recovered from COVID-19.

This clone was seen more than once but under ten times. The J gene is TRBJ1-4, the V gene TRBV19, with a possible D match to TRBD1 (6 bases). This CDR3 is built from 14 residues. V lost 5 bases to trimming and J lost 7 bases, with 14 bases between them. The germline V gene encodes CDR1 LNHDA and CDR2 SQIVND (reference sequence). The CDR3 region has the DNA TGTGCCAGTAGTGTCTCAGGGGAAGGTGAAAAACTGTTTTTT. It is translated as CASSVSGEGEKLFF.

Points on this clone: The sample contains more than one DNA sequence encoding this CDR3. The V gene is TRBV5-1, the J gene TRBJ2-5, with TRBD1 matching 10 bases. From germline, CDR1 is SGHRS and CDR2 YFSETQ. Trimming took 4 bases from V and 2 from J; bases not matched to a gene: 8. This CDR3 comprises 16 residues. CDR3 coding DNA: TGCGCCAGCAGCCTACCCGGGACAGGGGCACAAGAGACCCAGTACTTC. Its translation: CASSLPGTGAQETQYF. The whole variable domain, remainder taken from reference TRBV5-1 and TRBJ2-5, is KAGVTQTPRYLIKTRGQQVTLSCSPISGHRSVSWYQQTPGQGLQFLFEYFSETQRNKGNFPGRFSGRQFSNSRSEMNVSTLELGDSALYLCASSLPGTGAQETQYFGPGTRLLVL.

The chain uses TRBV29-1 and TRBJ2-5; TRBD1 aligns across 9 bases. Germline trimming cut 6 bases from V and 7 bases from J; bases unmatched to any gene: 12. Germline V CDR1 and CDR2: SQVTM, ANQGSEA. The CDR3 has 14 amino acids. CDR3 sequence: CSVDLGQGGVTQYF. For the CDR3, the DNA is TGCAGCGTAGATTTGGGACAGGGCGGGGTGACCCAGTACTTC.

The V gene is TRBV4-1, the J gene TRBJ1-4; tentative D call: TRBD1 (6 bases). V was cut by 1 base and J by 0 bases, with 9 bases left in between. Germline V gene lookup returns CDR1 MGHRA and CDR2 YSYEKL. The CDR3 runs to 16 residues. Here the CDR3 reads CASSQAQGSTNEKLFF. The DNA for the CDR3 is TGCGCCAGCAGCCAAGCCCAGGGGTCAACTAATGAAAAACTGTTTTTT.

V gene TRBV9 combines with J gene TRBJ2-5; 8 bases map to TRBD2. V trimming: 0 bases; J trimming: 2 bases; junction bases outside the gene matches: 9. The CDR3 spans 17 residues. CDR1 is SGDLS, CDR2 YYNGEE, per germline. In DNA, the CDR3 is TGTGCCAGCAGCGTAGCAGACGGGAGGGTAGGGCAAGAGACCCAGTACTTC. This translates into CASSVADGRVGQETQYF.

The rearrangement links TRBV6-5 to TRBJ2-2; TRBD1 is a possible D gene (7 bases). The CDR3 runs to 15 residues. The germline gives CDR1 MNHEY, CDR2 SVGAGI. The V end lost 7 bases, the J end lost 7 bases, and 19 bases lay between the germline ends. The CDR3 here is CASIQGGGGYGELFF. The CDR3 DNA reads TGTGCCAGCATCCAGGGGGGAGGTGGCTACGGGGAGCTGTTTTTT.

The V gene is TRBV5-1, the J gene TRBJ2-3, with 9 bases that match TRBD2. V lost 4 bases and J lost 0; bases outside the gene matches: 3. Germline V CDR1 and CDR2: SGHRS, YFSETQ. The CDR3 has 15 residues. CDR3 protein: CASSISGRSTDTQYF. In nucleotides, the CDR3 is TGCGCCAGCAGCATTAGCGGGAGAAGCACAGATACGCAGTATTTT.

This rearrangement joins TRBV15 to TRBJ1-4; TRBD1 is a possible D gene (5 bases). The CDR3 length is 14 residues. Germline V lookup: CDR1 LNHNV, CDR2 YYDKDF (reference sequence). Trimming shortened V by 3 bases and J by 1 base, and 6 bases separated the two germline ends. CDR3 sequence reads: CATSRGGTNEKLFF. DNA for the CDR3: TGTGCCACCAGCAGGGGGGGAACTAATGAAAAACTGTTTTTT.

This clone was seen once. The V call is TRBV11-2, the J call TRBJ1-1; no reliable D call. The CDR3 totals 14 residues. Germline CDR1 SGHAT, CDR2 FQNNGV. Trimming pared 2 bases from V and 2 bases from J, leaving 9 bases between. The CDR3 sequence is CASSLSDINTEAFF. The CDR3 DNA reads as TGTGCCAGCAGCTTAAGCGATATAAACACTGAAGCTTTCTTT.

This clone showed up just once. The genes are TRBV15 and TRBJ1-1; D not resolved. The germline gives CDR1 LNHNV, CDR2 YYDKDF (reference sequence). The CDR3 runs 13 residues. V was shortened by 7 bases and J by 0 bases, with 9 bases between the two germline ends. In DNA form, the CDR3 reads TGTGCCACCACCGAACAACTGAACACTGAAGCTTTCTTT. Translation gives CATTEQLNTEAFF.

The rearrangement links TRBV2 to TRBJ2-7, with TRBD2 as a possible D gene (5 bases). The CDR3 extends over 15 amino acids. Germline V gene sequence: CDR1 SNHLY, CDR2 FYNNEI. Between the trimmed V and J ends, which lost 5 bases and 7 bases, there was a span of 21 bases. The CDR3 protein is CASSLNRATTGEQYF. The CDR3 DNA reads TGTGCCAGCAGTTTAAACAGAGCCACTACGGGGGAGCAGTACTTC.

The CDR3 protein is CASSLLTGTNSPLHF. The CDR3 region has the DNA TGTGCCAGCAGCTTATTGACAGGGACCAATTCACCCCTCCACTTT. The chain joins TRBV7-2 to TRBJ1-6; 7 bases are a match to TRBD1. This CDR3 region has 15 residues. V was clipped by 2 bases and J by 7 bases; unmatched bases: 5. Germline-derived CDR1 and CDR2 are SGHTA and FQGNSA.

This chain uses TRBV2 with TRBJ2-7; weak D call: TRBD2 (6 bases). In germline, CDR1 is SNHLY, CDR2 FYNNEI. The CDR3 is 15 residues long. Trimming left V 6 bases short and J 2 bases short, with 17 bases between. The CDR3 spells CASRGSSGLTYEQYF. CDR3 DNA: TGTGCCAGCAGGGGATCGAGCGGGCTTACCTACGAGCAGTACTTC.

The rearrangement joins TRBV28 to TRBJ2-2; no definite D call. This CDR3 comprises 12 residues. CDR1 and CDR2 from the germline V gene are MDHEN and SYDVKM. V shed 5 bases and J shed 2 bases, with 3 bases lying between them. The CDR3 DNA sequence: TGTGCCAGCAGTACTAACACCGGGGAGCTGTTTTTT. Amino acid sequence: CASSTNTGELFF.

V and J are TRBV18 and TRBJ1-3; 9 bases match TRBD1. This CDR3 has 12 residues. V lost 10 bases, J lost 8 bases, and 6 bases stayed unmatched. From germline, CDR1 is KGHSH and CDR2 LQKENI. This CDR3 is CATRDREDTIYF. CDR3 DNA: TGTGCCACCCGGGACAGGGAGGACACCATATATTTT.

The chain is built from TRBV2 and TRBJ1-1; a weak D match, TRBD1 (5 bases). Trimming removed 7 bases from V and 2 bases from J, with 14 bases in between. From germline, CDR1 is SNHLY and CDR2 FYNNEI. The CDR3 runs 14 residues. Here the CDR3 reads CASTDSTINTEAFF. CDR3 in DNA: TGTGCCAGCACCGACAGTACAATAAACACTGAAGCTTTCTTT.

This clone was counted a few times. The chain has TRBV11-3 and TRBJ2-1; possibly TRBD1 for D (6 bases). The V end lost 4 bases, the J end lost 3 bases, and 10 bases lay between the germline ends. In germline, CDR1 is SGHNT, CDR2 YENEEA. The CDR3 runs 14 residues. CDR3 bases: TGTGCCAGCAGCTCGAAGGACAGCTACAATGAGCAGTTCTTC. Translated: CASSSKDSYNEQFF.